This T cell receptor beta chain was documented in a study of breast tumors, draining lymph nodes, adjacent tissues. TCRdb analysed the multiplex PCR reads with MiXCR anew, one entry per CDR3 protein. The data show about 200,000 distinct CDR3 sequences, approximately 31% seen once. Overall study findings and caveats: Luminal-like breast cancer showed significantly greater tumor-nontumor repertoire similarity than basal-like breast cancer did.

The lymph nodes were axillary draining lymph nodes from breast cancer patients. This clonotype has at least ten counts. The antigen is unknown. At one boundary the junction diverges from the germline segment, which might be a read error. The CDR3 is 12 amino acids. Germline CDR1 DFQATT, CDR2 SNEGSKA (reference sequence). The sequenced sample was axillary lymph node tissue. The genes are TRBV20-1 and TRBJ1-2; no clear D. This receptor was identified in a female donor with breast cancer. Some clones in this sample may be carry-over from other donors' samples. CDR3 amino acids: CSASPADYGSTF. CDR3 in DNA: TGCAGTGCTAGTCCGGCGGACTATGGCTCCACCTTC.